The T cell receptor (beta chain) described here comes from a study of somatic mutations in cytotoxic T cells in rheumatoid arthritis. Looking at the study overall: Prior to any treatment and right after diagnosis, patient blood (less than 34 ml EDTA) was drawn.

The CDR3 is 14 residues long. V lost 4 bases to trimming and J lost 4 bases, with 11 bases between them. Germline values: CDR1 LNHDA, CDR2 SQIVND (reference sequence). Points on this clone: What it binds is not known.

Study findings and constraints: Within the rheumatoid arthritis patients, CD8+ clonality went up as age increased (Spearman r ~ 0.47). The same was not true of the healthy controls.

The data were produced by immunoSEQ multiplex PCR, yet TCRdb's version contains in-frame clones alone and is incomplete. The table includes about 16,000 clones, about four fifths detected once. This clonotype was sampled from an adult with rheumatoid arthritis. The rearrangement joins TRBV19 to TRBJ2-1; perhaps TRBD1 as D (6 bases). The source material was CD8+ T cells sorted from blood. The CDR3 DNA is TGTGCCAGTAGTACCGGGACACTTTACAATGAGCAGTTCTTC. Translation: CASSTGTLYNEQFF.